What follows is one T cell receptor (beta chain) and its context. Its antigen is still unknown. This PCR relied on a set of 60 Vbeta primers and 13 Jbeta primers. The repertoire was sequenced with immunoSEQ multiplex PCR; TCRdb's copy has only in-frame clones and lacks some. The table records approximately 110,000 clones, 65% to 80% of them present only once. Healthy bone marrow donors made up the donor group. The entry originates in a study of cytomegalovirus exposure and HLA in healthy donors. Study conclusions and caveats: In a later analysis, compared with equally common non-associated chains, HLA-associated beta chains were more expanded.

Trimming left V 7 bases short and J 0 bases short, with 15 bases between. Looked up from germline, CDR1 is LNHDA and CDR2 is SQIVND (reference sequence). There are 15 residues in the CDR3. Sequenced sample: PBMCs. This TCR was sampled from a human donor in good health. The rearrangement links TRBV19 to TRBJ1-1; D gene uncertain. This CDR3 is CASTAQPTLNTEAFF. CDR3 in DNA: TGTGCCAGTACTGCCCAACCCACTCTGAACACTGAAGCTTTCTTT.